The 22 T cell receptor beta chains below come from one sample, sequenced in a study of immune evolution from preneoplasia to lung adenocarcinoma (dated by TCRdb to about 2021). The library was obtained by the immunoSEQ multiplex PCR assay. The source is immuneACCESS, and TCRdb retained only in-frame sequences with V and J called. Part of the clones is not carried over; for the studies checked, unresolved V genes explain less than half of this, and the remainder is unexplained. The sample table records over 30,000 clones; about 74% of these occur just once. Together, the top ten hold approximately 6.2% of the sample. Source material: FFPE invasive lung adenocarcinoma tissue. The cell subset or site label for this specimen denotes: frankly invasive lung adenocarcinoma (ADC). Receptors were obtained from a person in their sixties or seventies with lung adenocarcinoma.

This clone occurred a few times. V usage is TRBV28 and J usage is TRBJ1-1; D is ambiguous. CDR3 size: 15 residues. CDR1 and CDR2 (germline): MDHEN, SYDVKM. V lost 6 bases to trimming and J lost 0 bases, with 14 bases between them. The DNA for the CDR3 is TGTGCCAGCAGCTCCTCGATTTTCCTGAACACTGAAGCTTTCTTT. It specifies CASSSSIFLNTEAFF.

This chain links TRBV14 with TRBJ2-2; D ambiguous. Per germline, CDR1 SGHDN and CDR2 FVKESK. The CDR3 has 13 amino acids. Trimming stripped 1 base from V and 2 bases from J, with 2 bases between. CDR3 nucleotide sequence: TGTGCCAGCAGCCAAGTAAACACCGGGGAGCTGTTTTTT. Its protein product is CASSQVNTGELFF.

The CDR3 region is CASSARQGSYNEQFF. The CDR3 nucleotides read TGTGCCAGCAGTGCAAGACAGGGGTCCTACAATGAGCAGTTCTTC. The V and J genes are TRBV2 and TRBJ2-1; 8 bases are a match to TRBD1. J gave up 1 base and V 4 bases, and 3 bases lay outside the gene matches. CDR1 is SNHLY and CDR2 is FYNNEI in the germline V gene. This CDR3 is 15 amino acids long. Looking up the rest from reference TRBV2 and TRBJ2-1 gives the full variable domain: EPEVTQTPSHQVTQMGQEVILRCVPISNHLYFYWYRQILGQKVEFLVSFYNNEISEKSEIFDDQFSVERPDGSNFTLKIRSTKLEDSAMYFCASSARQGSYNEQFFGPGTRLTVL.

This clone was detected a few times. The chain recombines TRBV6-1 with TRBJ1-5; possibly TRBD1 for D (6 bases). V was clipped by 0 bases and J by 6 bases, with 15 bases between them. The CDR3 is 16 residues long. Germline CDR1 is MNHNS and CDR2 is SASEGT. The CDR3 nucleotides are TGTGCCAGCAGTGAAGCGGCAGGGGTGTCTAGTCAGCCCCAGCATTTT. This translates into CASSEAAGVSSQPQHF.

This clone was seen just once. The chain links TRBV9 to TRBJ1-5; D is possibly TRBD1 (6 bases). Looked up from germline, CDR1 is SGDLS and CDR2 is YYNGEE. The CDR3 runs 14 residues. The ends were cut back, 2 bases at V and 4 bases at J, with 10 bases in the middle. The CDR3 sequence is CASSVGQSNQPQHF. The CDR3 region has the DNA TGTGCCAGCAGCGTTGGACAGAGTAATCAGCCCCAGCATTTT.

The chain employs TRBV30 and TRBJ1-3, with D hard to call. Germline V CDR1 and CDR2: GTSNPN, SVGIG (reference sequence). The V end was cut by 1 base, the J end by 10 bases, with 8 bases between. This CDR3 spans 11 amino acids. The CDR3 reads CAWSGPLTIYF. For the CDR3, the DNA is TGTGCCTGGAGTGGCCCCCTAACCATATATTTT. The variable domain in full, with the rest retrieved from reference TRBV30 and TRBJ1-3, is SQTIHQWPATLVQPVGSPLSLECTVEGTSNPNLYWYRQAAGRGLQLLFYSVGIGQISSEVPQNLSASRPQDRQFILSSKKLLLSDSGFYLCAWSGPLTIYFGEGSWLTVV.

This rearrangement joins TRBV28 to TRBJ2-5; D may be TRBD1 or TRBD2 (5 bases each). The CDR3 loop spans 14 amino acids. V was pared by 3 bases and J by 1 base, with 9 bases between. The V gene's germline CDR1 is MDHEN and CDR2 SYDVKM. CDR3 coding DNA: TGTGCCAGCAGTTTGGGACGGTTCCAAGAGACCCAGTACTTC. Amino acids: CASSLGRFQETQYF.

V and J are TRBV9 and TRBJ1-5, with 7 bases fitting TRBD1. The length of the CDR3 is 15 residues. Trimming removed 4 bases from V and 3 bases from J; junction bases left unmatched: 7. Germline lookup yields CDR1 SGDLS and CDR2 YYNGEE. The CDR3 nucleotides read TGTGCCAGCAGCCCTGAGGGGACAGTCAATCAGCCCCAGCATTTT. This codes for CASSPEGTVNQPQHF.

The V call is TRBV18, the J call TRBJ1-3, with D unclear. The ends were cut back, 5 bases at V and 0 bases at J, with 8 bases in the middle. The CDR3 runs 14 residues. CDR1 is KGHSH and CDR2 is LQKENI in the germline V gene. The CDR3 DNA reads TGTGCCAGCTCAATGGATAGCTCTGGAAACACCATATATTTT. This gives the protein CASSMDSSGNTIYF.

This clone is medium-sized (0.01 to 0.1%) in the sample. This chain connects TRBV2 to TRBJ2-7; TRBD2 aligns across 7 bases. CDR3 length: 12 amino acids. Per the germline V gene, CDR1 is SNHLY and CDR2 is FYNNEI. Trimming removed 8 bases from V and 7 bases from J; junction bases left unmatched: 8. CDR3 residues: CASQAGAGEQYF. The CDR3 bases are TGTGCCAGCCAGGCAGGAGCGGGGGAGCAGTACTTC.

The rearrangement links TRBV15 to TRBJ2-7, with TRBD1 as a possible D gene (6 bases). Trimming cost V 0 bases and J 3 bases, with 9 bases left between them. Per germline, CDR1 LNHNV and CDR2 YYDKDF (reference sequence). This CDR3 spans 14 amino acids. CDR3 protein: CATSREDSGYEQYF. CDR3 DNA sequence: TGTGCCACCAGCAGAGAGGACAGTGGCTACGAGCAGTACTTC.

This clone is a singleton in its sample. The rearrangement links TRBV5-6 to TRBJ1-5; D gene uncertain. With 2 bases removed from V and 3 bases from J, the gap between germline ends came to 12 bases. Germline V CDR1 and CDR2: SGHDT, YYEEEE. The CDR3 sequence is 15 residues long. The CDR3 loop reads CASSFYLTNNQPQHF. Here the CDR3 DNA reads TGTGCCAGCAGCTTTTACCTGACAAACAATCAGCCCCAGCATTTT.

This clone is a singleton in its sample. The V and J genes are TRBV19 and TRBJ1-3; 8 nucleotides agree with TRBD1. V was clipped by 8 bases and J by 3 bases; unmatched bases: 6. Germline V gene sequence: CDR1 LNHDA, CDR2 SQIVND (reference sequence). The CDR3 extends over 14 amino acids. Written as DNA, the CDR3 is TGTGCCAGTGGACAGGGTGGAAATGGAAACACCATATATTTT. Translating it yields CASGQGGNGNTIYF.

The chain uses TRBV15 and TRBJ2-5; D gene ambiguous. CDR3 length: 13 residues. Germline assignment: CDR1 LNHNV and CDR2 YYDKDF (reference sequence). The ends were cut back, 4 bases at V and 2 bases at J, with 8 bases in the middle. As DNA, the CDR3 is TGTGCCACCAGCAAGTATCCACAAGAGACCCAGTACTTC. It yields the protein CATSKYPQETQYF.

The chain links TRBV11-2 to TRBJ2-2; D gene uncertain. The CDR3 is 14 residues long. The V end was cut by 5 bases, the J end by 1 base, with 8 bases between. Germline assignment: CDR1 SGHAT and CDR2 FQNNGV. The CDR3 spells CASSRRGNTGELFF. The CDR3 nucleotides read TGTGCCAGCAGCCGGAGAGGGAACACCGGGGAGCTGTTTTTT.

V is TRBV30 and J is TRBJ1-3, with D unresolved. The V gene's germline CDR1 is GTSNPN and CDR2 SVGIG (reference sequence). Trimming left V 0 bases short and J 1 base short, with 16 bases between. The CDR3 contains 17 residues. The CDR3 spells CAWSVKAGRISGNTIYF. CDR3 nucleotide sequence: TGTGCCTGGAGTGTGAAGGCAGGACGCATTTCTGGAAACACCATATATTTT.

For this clone: The identical CDR3 is also encoded by other nucleotide sequences in the sample. The CDR3 sequence: CAWSVPGLAGSTDTQYF. CDR3 DNA sequence: TGTGCCTGGAGTGTCCCCGGACTAGCGGGAAGCACAGATACGCAGTATTTT. J is TRBJ2-3 and V is TRBV30; 12 positions agree with TRBD2. The CDR3 consists of 17 residues. The germline gives CDR1 GTSNPN, CDR2 SVGIG (reference sequence). V lost 0 bases, J lost 0 bases, and 4 bases stayed unmatched.

The rearrangement joins TRBV6-5 to TRBJ1-1; maybe TRBD1 (6 bases). The germline CDR1 and CDR2 sequences are MNHEY and SVGAGI. The CDR3 is 15 amino acids. Between the trimmed V and J ends, which lost 3 bases and 3 bases, there was a span of 14 bases. CDR3 coding DNA: TGTGCCAGCAGTTATATGGACAGAGAGCACACTGAAGCTTTCTTT. The encoded protein is CASSYMDREHTEAFF.

CDR3 residues: CSASGMGGTQETQYF. CDR3 nucleotide sequence: TGCAGCGCATCGGGGATGGGGGGTACCCAAGAGACCCAGTACTTC. The J gene is TRBJ2-5, the V gene TRBV29-1; the D gene is possibly TRBD2 (6 bases). CDR1 and CDR2 (germline): SQVTM, ANQGSEA. CDR3 length equals 15 residues. The V end lost 7 bases, the J end lost 1 base, and 19 bases lay between the germline ends.

This clone is termed medium-sized. This chain connects TRBV7-2 to TRBJ2-5; D is unclear. V lost 2 bases and J lost 2, with 9 bases in between. This CDR3 has 14 amino acids. Germline loops: CDR1 SGHTA, CDR2 FQGNSA. The CDR3 protein is CASSLSPGQETQYF. CDR3 DNA sequence: TGTGCCAGCAGCTTATCCCCTGGACAAGAGACCCAGTACTTC.

The chain is built from TRBV7-9 and TRBJ1-3; D perhaps matches TRBD1 (5 bases). Trimming removed 10 bases from V and 0 bases from J, with 10 bases in between. The germline gives CDR1 SEHNR, CDR2 FQNEAQ (reference sequence). The CDR3 totals 13 residues. The CDR3: CATPDISGNTIYF. The CDR3 nucleotides are TGTGCCACCCCGGACATCTCTGGAAACACCATATATTTT.

The chain has TRBV13 and TRBJ2-5, with TRBD1 matching 9 bases. Germline CDR1 reads PRHDT; CDR2 reads FYEKMQ (reference sequence). After removal of 5 bases from V and 4 bases from J, the junction contained 11 bases not matched to a gene. This CDR3 has 16 residues. The CDR3 spells CASSVAGTGFSETQYF. In DNA, the CDR3 is TGTGCCAGCAGCGTCGCGGGGACAGGGTTCTCAGAGACCCAGTACTTC. Variable domain in full (rest from reference TRBV13 and TRBJ2-5): AAGVIQSPRHLIKEKRETATLKCYPIPRHDTVYWYQQGPGQDPQFLISFYEKMQSDKGSIPDRFSAQQFSDYHSELNMSSLELGDSALYFCASSVAGTGFSETQYFGPGTRLLVL.